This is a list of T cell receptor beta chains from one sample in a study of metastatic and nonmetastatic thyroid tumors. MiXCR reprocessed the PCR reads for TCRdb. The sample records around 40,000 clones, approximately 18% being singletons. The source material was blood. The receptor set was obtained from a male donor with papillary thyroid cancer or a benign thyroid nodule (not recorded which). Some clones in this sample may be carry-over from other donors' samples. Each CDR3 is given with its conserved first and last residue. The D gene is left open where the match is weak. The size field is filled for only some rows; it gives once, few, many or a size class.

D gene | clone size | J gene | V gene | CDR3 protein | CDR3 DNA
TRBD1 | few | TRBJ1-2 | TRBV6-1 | CASSRTGAGYGYTF | TGTGCCAGCAGCCGGACAGGGGCCGGCTATGGCTACACCTTC
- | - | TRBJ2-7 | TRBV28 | CASSSGTLTYEQYF | TGTGCCAGCAGTTCCGGGACCTTAACCTACGAGCAGTACTTC
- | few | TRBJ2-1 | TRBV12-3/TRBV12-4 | CASRLIRCQCLDEQFF | TGTGCCAGCAGACTAATACGGTGCCAGTGCCTCGATGAGCAGTTCTTC
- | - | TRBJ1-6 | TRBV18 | CASSPDNSPLHF | TGTGCCAGCTCTCCCGATAATTCACCCCTCCACTTT
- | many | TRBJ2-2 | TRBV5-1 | CASSLDVGGTGELFF | TGCGCCAGCAGCTTGGATGTCGGAGGCACCGGGGAGCTGTTTTTT
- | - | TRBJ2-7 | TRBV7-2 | CASIRTAYEQYF | TGTGCCAGCATCCGGACAGCCTACGAGCAGTACTTC
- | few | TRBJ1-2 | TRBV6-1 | CASVVGGNGYTF | TGTGCCAGTGTTGTCGGGGGTAATGGCTACACCTTC
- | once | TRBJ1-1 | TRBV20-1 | CSGHMDGELNTEAFF | TGCAGTGGTCATATGGATGGTGAGTTGAACACTGAAGCTTTCTTT
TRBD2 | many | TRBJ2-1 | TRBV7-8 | CASSPLTSGGAREQFF | TGTGCCAGCAGCCCCCTGACTAGCGGGGGGGCTAGGGAGCAGTTCTTC
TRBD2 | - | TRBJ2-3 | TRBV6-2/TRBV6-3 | CASSRRLAGGGGRTDTQYF | TGTGCCAGCAGTCGCAGACTAGCGGGTGGGGGGGGGCGCACAGATACGCAGTATTTT
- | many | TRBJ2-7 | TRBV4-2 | CASSQGLNYEQYF | TGTGCCAGCAGCCAAGGATTAAACTACGAGCAGTACTTC
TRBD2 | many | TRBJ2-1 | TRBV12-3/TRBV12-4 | CASSELAGVGNEQFF | TGTGCCAGCAGTGAACTAGCGGGAGTCGGCAATGAGCAGTTCTTC
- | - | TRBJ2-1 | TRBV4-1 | CASSQEGVGGGPHNEQFF | TGCGCCAGCAGCCAAGAGGGGGTAGGGGGAGGGCCGCACAATGAGCAGTTCTTC
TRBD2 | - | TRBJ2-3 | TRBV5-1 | CASTPGLASDAQYF | TGCGCCAGCACCCCAGGACTAGCGTCAGATGCGCAGTATTTT
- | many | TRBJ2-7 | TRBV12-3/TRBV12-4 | CASSLVQGREQYF | TGTGCCAGCAGTTTGGTACAGGGGAGGGAGCAGTACTTC
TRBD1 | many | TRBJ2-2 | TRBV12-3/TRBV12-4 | CATQQGAVAGELFF | TGTGCCACACAACAGGGGGCCGTGGCCGGGGAGCTGTTTTTT
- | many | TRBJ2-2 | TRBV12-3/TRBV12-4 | CASSSLGGGPTGELFF | TGTGCCAGCAGTTCTCTGGGTGGCGGCCCCACCGGGGAGCTGTTTTTT
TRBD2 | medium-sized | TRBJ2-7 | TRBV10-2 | CASRGREGYEQYF | TGCGCCAGCCGGGGGCGGGAGGGATACGAGCAGTACTTC
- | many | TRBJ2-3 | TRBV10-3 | CAIFLEGTDTQYF | TGTGCCATCTTCCTAGAGGGAACAGATACGCAGTATTTT
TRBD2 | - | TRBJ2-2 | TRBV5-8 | CASSGLAGTTGELFF | TGTGCCAGCAGCGGACTAGCGGGAACCACCGGGGAGCTGTTTTTT
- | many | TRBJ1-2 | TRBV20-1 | CSASSQAVGENYGYTF | TGCAGTGCTAGTTCCCAGGCTGTGGGGGAGAACTATGGCTACACCTTC
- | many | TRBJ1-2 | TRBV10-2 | CASRGANYGYTF | TGCGCCAGCAGGGGAGCTAACTATGGCTACACCTTC
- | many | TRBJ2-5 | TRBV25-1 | CASSDRGAGETQYF | TGTGCCAGCAGTGACAGGGGGGCGGGGGAGACCCAGTACTTC
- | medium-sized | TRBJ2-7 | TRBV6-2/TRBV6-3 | CASSSTETYEQYF | TGTGCCAGCAGTTCGACGGAAACCTACGAGCAGTACTTC
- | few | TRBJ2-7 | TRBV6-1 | CASRNKGSGVGEQYF | TGTGCCAGCAGGAATAAAGGATCAGGGGTAGGCGAGCAGTACTTC
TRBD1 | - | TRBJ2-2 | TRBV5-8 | CASSPMGQSDTGELFF | TGTGCCAGCAGCCCGATGGGACAGTCGGACACCGGGGAGCTGTTTTTT
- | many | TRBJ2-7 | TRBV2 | CASSNVGPEQYF | TGTGCCAGCAGCAACGTGGGGCCCGAGCAGTACTTC
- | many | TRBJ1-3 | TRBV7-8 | CASSFRGTGNTIYF | TGTGCCAGCAGCTTCAGGGGCACTGGAAACACCATATATTTT
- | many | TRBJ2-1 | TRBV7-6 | CASSLSENEQFF | TGTGCCAGCAGCCTTAGCGAGAATGAGCAGTTCTTC
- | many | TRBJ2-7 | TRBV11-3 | CASRGQVSGYEQYF | TGTGCCAGCAGGGGACAAGTCTCGGGTTACGAGCAGTACTTC
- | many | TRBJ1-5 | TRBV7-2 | CASSVRGNQPQHF | TGTGCCAGCAGCGTGAGGGGCAATCAGCCCCAGCATTTT
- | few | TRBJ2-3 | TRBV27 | CASSSAGWSGQPQYF | TGTGCCAGCAGTTCCGCGGGGTGGAGCGGTCAGCCCCAGTATTTT
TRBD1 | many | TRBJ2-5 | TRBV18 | CASSPLGQGAQETQYF | TGTGCCAGCTCACCACTTGGACAGGGGGCCCAAGAGACCCAGTACTTC
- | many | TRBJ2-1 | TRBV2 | CASMGETIQGHEQFF | TGTGCCAGCATGGGGGAGACTATCCAAGGGCATGAGCAGTTCTTC
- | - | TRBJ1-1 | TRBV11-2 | CASILGPGAEAFF | TGTGCCAGCATCTTAGGCCCAGGGGCTGAAGCTTTCTTT
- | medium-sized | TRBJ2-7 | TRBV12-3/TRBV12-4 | CASSLGTAYSYEQYF | TGTGCCAGCAGTCTCGGGACCGCATACTCCTACGAGCAGTACTTC
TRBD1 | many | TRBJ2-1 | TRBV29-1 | CSVDLPPMGQGTSPDEQFF | TGCAGCGTTGACCTGCCCCCGATGGGACAGGGGACATCTCCTGATGAGCAGTTCTTC
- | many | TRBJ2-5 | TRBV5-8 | CASSLVGGGETQYF | TGTGCCAGCAGCTTGGTGGGGGGCGGTGAGACCCAGTACTTC
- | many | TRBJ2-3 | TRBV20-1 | CSARSMGAKGDTQYF | TGCAGTGCTAGAAGTATGGGGGCCAAGGGAGATACGCAGTATTTT
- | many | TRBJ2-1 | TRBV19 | CASSLDYDIYNEQFF | TGTGCCAGTAGCCTCGACTACGACATTTACAATGAGCAGTTCTTC
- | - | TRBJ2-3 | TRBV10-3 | CAILGHATDTQYF | TGTGCCATCCTGGGGCATGCCACAGATACGCAGTATTTT
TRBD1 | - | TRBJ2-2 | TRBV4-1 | CASSEDWGQGPDGELFF | TGCGCCAGCAGCGAAGATTGGGGACAGGGGCCAGACGGGGAGCTGTTTTTT
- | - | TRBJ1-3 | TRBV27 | CASGARGSGNTIYF | TGTGCCAGCGGTGCGAGGGGGAGTGGAAACACCATATATTTT
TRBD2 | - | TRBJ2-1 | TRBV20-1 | CSAIKAGGGNEQFF | TGCAGTGCCATCAAAGCGGGAGGGGGCAATGAGCAGTTCTTC
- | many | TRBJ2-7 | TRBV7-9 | CASSLVGAYEQYF | TGTGCCAGCAGCTTAGTTGGGGCCTACGAGCAGTACTTC
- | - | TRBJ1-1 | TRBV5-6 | CASSRTGGEAFF | TGTGCCAGCAGCCGCACAGGTGGTGAAGCTTTCTTT
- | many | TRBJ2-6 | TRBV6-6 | CASSYGGPGANVLTF | TGTGCCAGCAGTTACGGGGGGCCTGGGGCCAACGTCCTGACTTTC
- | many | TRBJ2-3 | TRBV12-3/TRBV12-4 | CASSLNSDTQYF | TGTGCCAGCAGTTTAAACTCCGATACGCAGTATTTT
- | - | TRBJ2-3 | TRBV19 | CASGGTFGTDTQYF | TGTGCCAGTGGGGGGACCTTTGGCACAGATACGCAGTATTTT
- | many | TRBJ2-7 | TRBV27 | CASSLVGIGDYEQYF | TGTGCCAGCAGTTTGGTGGGGATAGGGGATTACGAGCAGTACTTC
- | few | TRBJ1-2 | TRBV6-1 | CASVPRGGRYGCTF | TGTGCCAGCGTGCCCCGTGGGGGGCGTTATGGCTGCACCTTC
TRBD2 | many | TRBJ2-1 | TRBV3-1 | CASRPPGLAGGHEQFF | TGTGCCAGCAGGCCGCCGGGACTAGCGGGGGGGCACGAGCAGTTCTTC